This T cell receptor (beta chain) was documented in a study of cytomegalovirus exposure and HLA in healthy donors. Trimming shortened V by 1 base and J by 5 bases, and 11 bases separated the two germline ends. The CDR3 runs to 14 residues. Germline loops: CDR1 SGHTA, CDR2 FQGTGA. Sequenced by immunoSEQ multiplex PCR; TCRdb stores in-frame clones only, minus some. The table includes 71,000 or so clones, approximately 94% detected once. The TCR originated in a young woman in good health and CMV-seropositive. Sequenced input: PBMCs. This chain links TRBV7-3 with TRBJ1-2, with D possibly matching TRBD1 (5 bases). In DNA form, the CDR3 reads TGTGCCAGCAGCTTAAGGGGCGGATCGTATGGCTACACCTTC. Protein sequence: CASSLRGGSYGYTF.